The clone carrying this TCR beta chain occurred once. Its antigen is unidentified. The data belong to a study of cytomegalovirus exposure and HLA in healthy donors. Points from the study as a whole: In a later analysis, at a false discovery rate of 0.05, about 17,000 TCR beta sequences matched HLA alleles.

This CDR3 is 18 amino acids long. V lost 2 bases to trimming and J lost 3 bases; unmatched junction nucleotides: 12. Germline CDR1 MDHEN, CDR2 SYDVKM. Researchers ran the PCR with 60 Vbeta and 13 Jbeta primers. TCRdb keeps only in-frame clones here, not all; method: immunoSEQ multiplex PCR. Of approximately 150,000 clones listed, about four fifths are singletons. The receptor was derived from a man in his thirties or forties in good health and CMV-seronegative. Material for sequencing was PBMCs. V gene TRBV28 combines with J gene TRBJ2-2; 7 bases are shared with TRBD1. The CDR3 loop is CASSLPPTGVRYTGELFF. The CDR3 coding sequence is TGTGCCAGCAGTTTACCCCCTACAGGGGTAAGGTACACCGGGGAGCTGTTTTTT. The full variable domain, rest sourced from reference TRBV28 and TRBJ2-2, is DVKVTQSSRYLVKRTGEKVFLECVQDMDHENMFWYRQDPGLGLRLIYFSYDVKMKEKGDIPEGYSVSREKKERFSLILESASTNQTSMYLCASSLPPTGVRYTGELFFGEGSRLTVL.